The T cell receptor beta chain described here comes from a study of response to subunit inactivated influenza vaccine (dated by TCRdb to the late 2010s). Notes on the research overall: The study used deep quantitative T cell receptor repertoire profiling to track responses to a trivalent subunit inactivated influenza vaccine.

There are many counts of this clonotype. The target of this receptor is not known. No qualities accompany the bases; no much larger clone lies one base away. Trimming accounts for 5 bases at V and 2 bases at J, while the number of junction bases matched to no gene is 4. There are 14 amino acids in the CDR3, from cysteine to phenylalanine inclusive. The sequence is cut down to CDR3 DNA, 42 bases in frame from base 1. CDR1 and CDR2 are read off the germline V gene as SGDLS and YYNGEE. The method behind the library was RT-PCR. TCRdb names Illumina HiSeq 2500 as the instrument used. TCRdb reprocessing: public reads trimmed at Q25 with fastp, clones called with MiXCR, in-frame beta chains kept. Identical CDR3 protein sequences are pooled into one entry, listed with their most common genes and DNA. The sample table lists about 800,000 distinct CDR3 sequences, 21% of them with a count of one. In total, the top ten clones hold roughly 10% of the sample.

Summary of the overall study and its limitations: It was suggested by the authors that each seasonal influenza vaccination may recruit only a limited number of new T cells.

Sample: PBMCs from blood, taken 5 days after vaccination. The chain couples TRBV9 to TRBJ2-1, with 7 bases matching TRBD1. The receptor was derived from a man aged 50 or older who received an inactivated influenza vaccine. Donor details come from another sample of the same person, matched by shared clones. The CDR3 amino acid sequence is: CASSGQVTYNEQFF. The sequenced DNA is TGTGCCAGCAGTGGACAGGTCACCTACAATGAGCAGTTCTTC. The reference TRBV9 and TRBJ2-1 proteins fill in what lies around the CDR3, so the full variable domain reads DSGVTQTPKHLITATGQRVTLRCSPRSGDLSVYWYQQSLDQGLQFLIQYYNGEERAKGNILERFSAQQFPDLHSELNLSSLELGDSALYFCASSGQVTYNEQFFGPGTRLTVL.